The rows below give T cell receptor beta chains drawn from one sample of a study of response to subunit inactivated influenza vaccine. TCRdb reanalysed the RT-PCR reads using MiXCR and keeps one entry per CDR3 protein. In the table there are hundreds of thousands of distinct CDR3 sequences, roughly 18% of which are singletons. Sequenced here: PBMCs from blood, sampled 4 to 6 days after vaccination. The receptors originated from a man aged 45 to 65 who received an inactivated influenza vaccine. The CDR3 runs from the conserved cysteine through the conserved F or W. Each record gives: V gene, J gene, clone size, D gene, CDR3 protein, CDR3 DNA. The D gene is left open where the match is weak. Not every row has a clone size; where given, it reads once, few, many or a size class.

TRBV7-2	TRBJ1-1	.	.	CASSWGQALEAFF	TGTGCCAGCAGCTGGGGCCAGGCCCTTGAAGCTTTCTTT
TRBV2	TRBJ2-5	.	TRBD2	CASSGVRPRGGRDQETQYF	TGTGCCAGCAGTGGTGTGAGGCCCAGAGGTGGGAGGGATCAAGAGACCCAGTACTTC
TRBV29-1	TRBJ2-2	.	.	CSIEGAGGELFF	TGCAGCATTGAAGGGGCGGGCGGGGAGCTGTTTTTT
TRBV6-2/TRBV6-3	TRBJ1-1	few	.	CASSNYRGTSEAFF	TGTGCCAGCAGTAACTACCGGGGGACAAGTGAAGCTTTCTTT
TRBV20-1	TRBJ1-1	.	.	CSARFGFNTEAFF	TGCAGTGCGAGGTTTGGTTTTAACACTGAAGCTTTCTTT
TRBV7-2	TRBJ2-7	.	.	CASSPWRGAYEQYF	TGTGCCAGCAGCCCCTGGCGGGGCGCCTACGAGCAGTACTTC
TRBV7-2	TRBJ2-1	few	TRBD1	CASSLATGVGDEQFF	TGTGCCAGCAGCTTAGCGACAGGGGTCGGCGATGAGCAGTTCTTC
TRBV20-1	TRBJ2-1	few	.	CSADKSNEQFF	TGCAGTGCTGACAAATCGAATGAGCAGTTCTTC
TRBV6-1	TRBJ2-1	.	TRBD2	CASRNEREGYNEQFF	TGTGCCAGCAGAAATGAGCGGGAGGGCTACAATGAGCAGTTCTTC
TRBV29-1	TRBJ1-1	many	.	CSVAGKGDTEAFF	TGCAGCGTTGCGGGGAAGGGGGACACTGAAGCTTTCTTT
TRBV7-2	TRBJ1-1	.	TRBD1	CASSLVYRGHLGFF	TGTGCCAGCAGTCTAGTGTACAGGGGGCATTTAGGTTTCTTT
TRBV11-2	TRBJ2-2	.	.	CASSLGGYAGELFF	TGTGCCAGCAGCTTAGGAGGGTACGCCGGGGAGCTGTTTTTT
TRBV7-9	TRBJ2-7	.	TRBD2	CASSELAGGPDEQYF	TGTGCCAGCAGCGAACTAGCGGGAGGACCAGACGAGCAGTACTTC
TRBV6-2/TRBV6-3	TRBJ2-1	few	TRBD1	CASSSPGGTGDFNEQFF	TGTGCCAGCAGTTCGCCGGGGGGGACAGGGGATTTCAATGAGCAGTTCTTC
TRBV28	TRBJ2-4	.	.	CASTVGLDKNIQYF	TGTGCCAGCACGGTGGGTTTGGACAAAAACATTCAGTACTTC
TRBV11-2	TRBJ2-1	.	TRBD2	CASRPLAGGNNEQFF	TGTGCCAGCAGACCACTAGCGGGAGGAAATAATGAGCAGTTCTTC
TRBV10-3	TRBJ2-2	few	TRBD2	CATTPPSSGGSTGELFF	TGTGCCACCACCCCCCCGTCTAGCGGGGGGTCCACCGGGGAGCTGTTTTTT
TRBV29-1	TRBJ2-3	few	TRBD2	CSEGTSGSTDTQYF	TGCAGCGAAGGGACTAGCGGGAGTACAGATACGCAGTATTTT
TRBV7-2	TRBJ2-1	few	TRBD2	CASSARSGGAGDNEQFF	TGTGCCAGCAGCGCCCGAAGCGGGGGGGCCGGAGACAATGAGCAGTTCTTC
TRBV20-1	TRBJ2-7	many	TRBD1	CSASPRDSLGEQYF	TGCAGTGCTAGTCCCCGGGACAGCCTTGGGGAGCAGTACTTC
TRBV18	TRBJ2-7	.	TRBD2	CASSPLPLAGVNEQYF	TGTGCCAGCTCACCACTCCCTTTAGCGGGAGTGAACGAGCAGTACTTC
TRBV7-2	TRBJ1-1	.	.	CASSKGGGVNTEAFF	TGTGCCAGCAGCAAGGGGGGGGGCGTGAACACTGAAGCTTTCTTT
TRBV12-3/TRBV12-4	TRBJ2-2	many	.	CASSLRGNTGELFF	TGTGCCAGCAGTTTAAGAGGGAACACCGGGGAGCTGTTTTTT
TRBV7-2	TRBJ2-7	.	.	CASSLASSWENEQYF	TGTGCCAGCAGCTTAGCGTCTAGTTGGGAAAACGAGCAGTACTTC
TRBV29-1	TRBJ2-5	few	.	CSVGGTRGGNQYF	TGCAGCGTTGGTGGCACCCGAGGAGGGAACCAGTACTTC
TRBV12-3/TRBV12-4	TRBJ2-3	many	.	CASSFASVDTQYF	TGTGCCAGCAGTTTTGCCTCAGTGGATACGCAGTATTTT
TRBV5-8	TRBJ2-3	.	TRBD1	CASSLVGDRGFTDTQYF	TGTGCCAGCAGCTTGGTAGGGGACAGGGGGTTCACAGATACGCAGTATTTT
TRBV29-1	TRBJ2-7	many	.	CSVEDPYEQYF	TGCAGCGTTGAAGACCCCTACGAGCAGTACTTC
TRBV6-1	TRBJ2-2	few	TRBD1	CASRPGQGSTGELFF	TGTGCCAGCAGGCCGGGACAGGGAAGCACCGGGGAGCTGTTTTTT
TRBV18	TRBJ2-7	few	TRBD1	CASSRTGTEVAYEQYF	TGTGCCAGCTCACGGACCGGGACAGAAGTCGCCTACGAGCAGTACTTC
TRBV27	TRBJ2-3	.	TRBD2	CASRLAGATDTQYF	TGTGCCAGCAGGCTAGCGGGAGCCACAGATACGCAGTATTTT
TRBV5-1	TRBJ1-4	.	.	CASTPLGATNEKLFF	TGCGCCAGCACTCCTCTAGGGGCAACTAATGAAAAACTGTTTTTT
TRBV20-1	TRBJ2-7	.	TRBD1	CSAGLPGTGQDEQYF	TGCAGTGCTGGACTACCCGGGACAGGGCAGGATGAGCAGTACTTC
TRBV5-1	TRBJ1-4	.	.	CASSATGYNEKLFF	TGCGCCAGCAGCGCGACAGGCTATAATGAAAAACTGTTTTTT